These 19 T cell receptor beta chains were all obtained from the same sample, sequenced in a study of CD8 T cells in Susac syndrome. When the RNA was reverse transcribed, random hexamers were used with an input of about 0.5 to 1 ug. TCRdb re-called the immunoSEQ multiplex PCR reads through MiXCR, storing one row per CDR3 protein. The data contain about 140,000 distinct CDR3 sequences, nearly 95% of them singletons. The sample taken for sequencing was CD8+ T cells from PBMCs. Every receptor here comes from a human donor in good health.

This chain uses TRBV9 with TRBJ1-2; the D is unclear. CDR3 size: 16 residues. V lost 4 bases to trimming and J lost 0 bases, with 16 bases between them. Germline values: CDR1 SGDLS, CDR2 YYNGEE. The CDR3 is CASSPTDGPSNYGYTF. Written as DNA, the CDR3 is TGTGCCAGCAGCCCTACTGACGGACCTTCTAACTATGGCTACACCTTC.

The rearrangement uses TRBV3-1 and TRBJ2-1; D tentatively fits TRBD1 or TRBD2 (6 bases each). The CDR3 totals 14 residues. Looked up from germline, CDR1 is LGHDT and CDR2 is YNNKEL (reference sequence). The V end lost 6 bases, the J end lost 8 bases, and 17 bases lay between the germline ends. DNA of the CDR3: TGTGCCAGCAGGCTAAGTCCGGGGGCGCATGAGCAGTTCTTC. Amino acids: CASRLSPGAHEQFF.

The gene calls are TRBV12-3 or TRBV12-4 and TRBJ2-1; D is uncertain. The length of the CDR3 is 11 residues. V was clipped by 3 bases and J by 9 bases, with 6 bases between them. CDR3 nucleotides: TGTGCCAGCAGTTTCGGAGTTGAGCAGTTCTTC. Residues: CASSFGVEQFF.

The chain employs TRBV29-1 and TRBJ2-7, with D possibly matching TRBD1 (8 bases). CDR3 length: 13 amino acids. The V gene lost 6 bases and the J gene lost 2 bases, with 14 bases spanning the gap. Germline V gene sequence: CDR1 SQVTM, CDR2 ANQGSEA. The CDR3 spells CSVQTGGAYEQYF. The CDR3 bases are TGCAGCGTCCAAACAGGGGGGGCCTACGAGCAGTACTTC.

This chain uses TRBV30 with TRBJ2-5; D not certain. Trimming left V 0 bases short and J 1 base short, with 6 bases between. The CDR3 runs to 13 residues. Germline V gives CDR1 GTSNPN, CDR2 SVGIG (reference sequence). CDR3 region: CAWSVLGQETQYF. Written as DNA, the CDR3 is TGTGCCTGGAGTGTCTTGGGCCAAGAGACCCAGTACTTC.

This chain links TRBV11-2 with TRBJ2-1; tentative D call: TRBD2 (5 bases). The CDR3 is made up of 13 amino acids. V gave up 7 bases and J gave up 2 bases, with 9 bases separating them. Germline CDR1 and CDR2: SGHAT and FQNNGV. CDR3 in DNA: TGTGCCAGCATGGAGGACGCCTACAATGAGCAGTTCTTC. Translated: CASMEDAYNEQFF.

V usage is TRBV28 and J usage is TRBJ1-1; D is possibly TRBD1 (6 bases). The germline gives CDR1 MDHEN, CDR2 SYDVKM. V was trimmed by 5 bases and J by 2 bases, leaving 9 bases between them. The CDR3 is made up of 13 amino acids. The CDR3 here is CASSARGNTEAFF. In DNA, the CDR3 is TGTGCCAGCAGTGCCAGGGGAAACACTGAAGCTTTCTTT.

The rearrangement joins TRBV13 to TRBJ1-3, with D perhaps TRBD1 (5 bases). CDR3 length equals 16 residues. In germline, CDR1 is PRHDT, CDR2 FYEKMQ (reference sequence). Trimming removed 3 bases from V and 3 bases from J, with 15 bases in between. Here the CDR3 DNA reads TGTGCCAGCAGCTTGGACACCTTAGAAGATGGAAACACCATATATTTT. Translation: CASSLDTLEDGNTIYF.

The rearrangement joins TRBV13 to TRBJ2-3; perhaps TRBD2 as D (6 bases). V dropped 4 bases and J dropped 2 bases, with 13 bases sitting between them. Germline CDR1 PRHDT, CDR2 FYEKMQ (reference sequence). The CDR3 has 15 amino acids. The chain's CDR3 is CASSSVRGATDTQYF. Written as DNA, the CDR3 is TGTGCCAGCAGCTCCGTGCGGGGAGCCACAGATACGCAGTATTTT.

The CDR3 coding sequence is TGTGCCAGCAGCCTCACTAGCGGGAGGGACGAGCAGTACTTC. It encodes CASSLTSGRDEQYF. The chain links TRBV7-2 to TRBJ2-7; 13 positions agree with TRBD2. The CDR3 sequence is 14 residues long. Germline-derived CDR1 and CDR2 are SGHTA and FQGNSA. V lost 5 bases to trimming and J lost 5 bases; unmatched junction nucleotides: 3.

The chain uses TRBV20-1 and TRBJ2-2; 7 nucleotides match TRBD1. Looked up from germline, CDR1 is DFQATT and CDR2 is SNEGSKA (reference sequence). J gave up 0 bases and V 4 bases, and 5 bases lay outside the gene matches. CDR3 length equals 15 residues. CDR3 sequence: CSAIEDRSNTGELFF. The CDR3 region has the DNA TGCAGTGCTATCGAGGACAGGTCGAACACCGGGGAGCTGTTTTTT.

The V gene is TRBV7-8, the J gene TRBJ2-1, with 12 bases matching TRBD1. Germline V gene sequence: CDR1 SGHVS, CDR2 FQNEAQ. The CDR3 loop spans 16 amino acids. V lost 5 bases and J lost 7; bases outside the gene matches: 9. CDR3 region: CASSPQGQGAPNEQFF. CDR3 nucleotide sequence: TGTGCCAGCAGCCCGCAGGGACAGGGGGCTCCGAATGAGCAGTTCTTC. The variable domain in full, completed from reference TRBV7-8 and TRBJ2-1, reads GAGVSQSPRYKVAKRGQDVALRCDPISGHVSLFWYQQALGQGPEFLTYFQNEAQLDKSGLPSDRFFAERPEGSVSTLKIQRTQQEDSAVYLCASSPQGQGAPNEQFFGPGTRLTVL.

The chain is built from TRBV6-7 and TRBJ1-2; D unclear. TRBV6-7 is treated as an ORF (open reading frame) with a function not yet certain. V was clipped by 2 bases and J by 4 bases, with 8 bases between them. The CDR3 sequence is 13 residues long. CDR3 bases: TGTGCCAGCAGTTACGGGCAAAGCTATGGCTACACCTTC. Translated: CASSYGQSYGYTF.

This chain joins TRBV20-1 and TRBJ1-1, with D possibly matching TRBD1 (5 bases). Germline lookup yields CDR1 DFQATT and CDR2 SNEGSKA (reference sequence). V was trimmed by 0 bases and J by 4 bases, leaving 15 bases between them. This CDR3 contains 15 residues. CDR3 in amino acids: CSARDRQGISTEAFF. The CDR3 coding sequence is TGCAGTGCTAGAGATCGGCAGGGAATATCCACTGAAGCTTTCTTT.

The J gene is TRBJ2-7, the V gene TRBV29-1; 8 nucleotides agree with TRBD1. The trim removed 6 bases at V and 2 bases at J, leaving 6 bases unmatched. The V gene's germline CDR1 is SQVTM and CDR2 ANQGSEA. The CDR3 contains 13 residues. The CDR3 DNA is TGCAGCGTCTACAGGGGGAATACCTACGAGCAGTACTTC. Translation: CSVYRGNTYEQYF.

DNA for the CDR3: TGCAGTGCTAGAGATTATACCTACGAGCAGTACTTC. Its protein product is CSARDYTYEQYF. The V and J genes are TRBV20-1 and TRBJ2-7; D gene unclear. CDR3 size: 12 residues. Germline values: CDR1 DFQATT, CDR2 SNEGSKA (reference sequence). The V end was cut by 0 bases, the J end by 2 bases, with 5 bases between.

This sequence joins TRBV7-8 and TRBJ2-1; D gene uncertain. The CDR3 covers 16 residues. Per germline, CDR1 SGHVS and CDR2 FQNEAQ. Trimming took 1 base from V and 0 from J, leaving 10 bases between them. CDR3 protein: CASSLEAVSSYNEQFF. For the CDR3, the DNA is TGTGCCAGCAGCTTAGAGGCAGTCAGCTCCTACAATGAGCAGTTCTTC.

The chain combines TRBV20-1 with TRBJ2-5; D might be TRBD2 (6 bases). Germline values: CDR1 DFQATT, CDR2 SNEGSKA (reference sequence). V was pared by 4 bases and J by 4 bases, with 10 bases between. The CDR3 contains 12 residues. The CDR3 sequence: CSATVGGETQYF. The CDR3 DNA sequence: TGCAGTGCTACTGTCGGGGGAGAGACCCAGTACTTC.

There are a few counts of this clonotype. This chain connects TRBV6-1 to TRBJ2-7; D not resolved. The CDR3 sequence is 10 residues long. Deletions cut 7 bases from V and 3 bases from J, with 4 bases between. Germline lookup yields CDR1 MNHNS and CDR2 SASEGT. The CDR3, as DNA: TGTGCCAGCATTAGCTACGAGCAGTACTTC. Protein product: CASISYEQYF.